Listed below are T cell receptor beta chains from one sample, sequenced in a study of T cells in Graves' hyperthyroidism and ophthalmopathy. Via MiXCR, TCRdb re-called the multiplex PCR reads, giving one row per CDR3 protein. The sample has fewer than 350,000 distinct CDR3 sequences, roughly 15% seen once. Material for sequencing was blood. The receptor set was obtained from a woman under 40 with Graves' hyperthyroidism that later progressed to Graves' ophthalmopathy. The CDR3 runs from the conserved cysteine through the conserved F or W. Fields, in order: J gene, V gene, clone size, D gene, CDR3 protein, CDR3 DNA. A D gene is named only where the DNA matches it firmly. Size tells how often a clone was seen (once, few, many) or the class of an expanded clone, and some rows leave it out.

J gene: TRBJ2-7; V gene: TRBV27; clone size: many; D gene: .; CDR3 protein: CASSQTGFAYEQYF; CDR3 DNA: TGTGCCAGCTCCCAGACAGGTTTCGCCTACGAGCAGTACTTC
J gene: TRBJ2-3; V gene: TRBV2; clone size: many; D gene: .; CDR3 protein: CASSDSRLTDTQYF; CDR3 DNA: TGTGCCAGCAGCGACAGCCGACTCACAGATACGCAGTATTTT
J gene: TRBJ2-1; V gene: TRBV20-1; clone size: .; D gene: .; CDR3 protein: CSALGPSTGEQFF; CDR3 DNA: TGCAGTGCCCTGGGACCCTCTACGGGGGAGCAGTTCTTC
J gene: TRBJ2-7; V gene: TRBV6-2/TRBV6-3; clone size: many; D gene: .; CDR3 protein: CASSWDTREQYF; CDR3 DNA: TGTGCCAGCAGTTGGGACACGCGCGAGCAGTACTTC
J gene: TRBJ2-2; V gene: TRBV30; clone size: many; D gene: .; CDR3 protein: CAWSKSSTGELFF; CDR3 DNA: TGTGCCTGGAGTAAGTCGTCCACCGGGGAGCTGTTTTTT
J gene: TRBJ1-5; V gene: TRBV12-3/TRBV12-4; clone size: many; D gene: .; CDR3 protein: CASSRTLIGDQPQHF; CDR3 DNA: TGTGCCAGCAGTCGGACCCTAATAGGGGATCAGCCCCAGCATTTT
J gene: TRBJ2-1; V gene: TRBV6-2/TRBV6-3; clone size: .; D gene: TRBD2; CDR3 protein: CASSGTSGNRDEQFF; CDR3 DNA: TGTGCCAGCAGTGGGACTAGCGGGAATCGGGATGAGCAGTTCTTC
J gene: TRBJ1-2; V gene: TRBV6-2/TRBV6-3; clone size: .; D gene: .; CDR3 protein: CASSYSFRYTF; CDR3 DNA: TGTGCCAGCAGTTACTCGTTTCGCTACACCTTC
J gene: TRBJ2-5; V gene: TRBV4-1; clone size: few; D gene: .; CDR3 protein: CASSQGESFGETQYF; CDR3 DNA: TGCGCCAGCAGCCAAGGGGAGAGCTTCGGAGAGACCCAGTACTTC
J gene: TRBJ1-2; V gene: TRBV5-6; clone size: many; D gene: .; CDR3 protein: CASSPQGYANYGYTF; CDR3 DNA: TGTGCCAGCAGCCCCCAGGGCTACGCTAACTATGGCTACACCTTC
J gene: TRBJ1-1; V gene: TRBV24-1; clone size: many; D gene: .; CDR3 protein: CATSDPMGTEAFF; CDR3 DNA: TGTGCCACCAGTGACCCGATGGGGACAGAAGCTTTCTTT
J gene: TRBJ2-7; V gene: TRBV19; clone size: .; D gene: TRBD1; CDR3 protein: CASSSDPGQGLDEQYF; CDR3 DNA: TGTGCCAGTAGTAGCGACCCGGGACAGGGGCTCGACGAGCAGTACTTC
J gene: TRBJ2-1; V gene: TRBV10-3; clone size: few; D gene: TRBD1; CDR3 protein: CAITQSTGQGGYNEQFF; CDR3 DNA: TGTGCCATCACTCAGTCTACTGGACAGGGGGGATACAATGAGCAGTTCTTC
J gene: TRBJ1-5; V gene: TRBV6-2/TRBV6-3; clone size: many; D gene: .; CDR3 protein: CASNGQPRQPQHF; CDR3 DNA: TGTGCCAGCAATGGACAGCCTAGACAGCCCCAGCATTTT
J gene: TRBJ1-2; V gene: TRBV2; clone size: .; D gene: .; CDR3 protein: CASTMDREGLGYGCTF; CDR3 DNA: .
J gene: TRBJ1-1; V gene: TRBV27; clone size: many; D gene: TRBD1; CDR3 protein: CASSDQGGLMNTEAFF; CDR3 DNA: TGTGCCAGCAGTGACCAGGGGGGGCTTATGAACACTGAAGCTTTCTTT
J gene: TRBJ1-1; V gene: TRBV5-6; clone size: many; D gene: .; CDR3 protein: CASSRGPRDSWAFF; CDR3 DNA: TGTGCCAGCAGCCGGGGCCCACGAGACTCATGGGCTTTCTTT
J gene: TRBJ2-1; V gene: TRBV3-1; clone size: many; D gene: TRBD2; CDR3 protein: CASSHPRGVSGRTYNEQFF; CDR3 DNA: TGTGCCAGCAGCCACCCAAGGGGGGTTAGCGGGAGGACCTACAATGAGCAGTTCTTC
J gene: TRBJ2-7; V gene: TRBV6-5; clone size: many; D gene: TRBD2; CDR3 protein: CASSYSNWVAGGSGEQYF; CDR3 DNA: TGTGCCAGCAGTTACTCGAATTGGGTAGCGGGAGGTTCGGGCGAGCAGTACTTC
J gene: TRBJ2-7; V gene: TRBV3-1; clone size: many; D gene: .; CDR3 protein: CASSQDRIEQYF; CDR3 DNA: TGTGCCAGCAGCCAAGATAGGATCGAGCAGTACTTC
J gene: TRBJ2-1; V gene: TRBV19; clone size: few; D gene: .; CDR3 protein: CASSWDNPYNEQFF; CDR3 DNA: TGTGCCAGTAGCTGGGACAACCCCTACAATGAGCAGTTCTTC
J gene: TRBJ1-2; V gene: TRBV27; clone size: many; D gene: TRBD1; CDR3 protein: CASSPGTGDFYGYTF; CDR3 DNA: TGTGCCAGCAGCCCCGGGACAGGAGATTTCTATGGCTACACCTTC
J gene: TRBJ2-3; V gene: TRBV7-3; clone size: .; D gene: TRBD2; CDR3 protein: CASSPREGSGAGDTQYF; CDR3 DNA: TGTGCCAGCAGCCCAAGGGAGGGGTCGGGAGCCGGAGATACGCAGTATTTT
J gene: TRBJ2-3; V gene: TRBV6-1; clone size: many; D gene: .; CDR3 protein: CASIPSPGARADTQYF; CDR3 DNA: TGTGCCAGCATCCCCTCGCCGGGAGCCCGCGCAGATACGCAGTATTTT
J gene: TRBJ1-5; V gene: TRBV20-1; clone size: many; D gene: TRBD1; CDR3 protein: CSARQGGNQPQHF; CDR3 DNA: TGCAGTGCTCGACAGGGAGGCAATCAGCCCCAGCATTTT
J gene: TRBJ1-1; V gene: TRBV20-1; clone size: many; D gene: .; CDR3 protein: CSAGGGKNTEAFF; CDR3 DNA: TGCAGTGCCGGAGGGGGAAAGAACACTGAAGCTTTCTTT
J gene: TRBJ2-5; V gene: TRBV4-1; clone size: many; D gene: .; CDR3 protein: CASRVAGGAETQYF; CDR3 DNA: TGCGCCAGCCGCGTGGCGGGTGGAGCAGAGACCCAGTACTTC
J gene: TRBJ2-5; V gene: TRBV7-2; clone size: many; D gene: .; CDR3 protein: CASSFTLERADETQYF; CDR3 DNA: TGTGCCAGCAGCTTTACTCTAGAACGCGCGGACGAGACCCAGTACTTC
J gene: TRBJ1-5; V gene: TRBV12-3/TRBV12-4; clone size: many; D gene: .; CDR3 protein: CASSSGTRSGSNQPQHF; CDR3 DNA: TGTGCCAGCAGTTCCGGGACCCGGTCTGGCAGCAATCAGCCCCAGCATTTT
J gene: TRBJ1-6; V gene: TRBV3-1; clone size: many; D gene: TRBD1; CDR3 protein: CASSQTGNSPLHF; CDR3 DNA: TGTGCCAGCAGCCAGACAGGGAATTCACCCCTCCACTTT
J gene: TRBJ1-5; V gene: TRBV4-1; clone size: few; D gene: TRBD1; CDR3 protein: CASSQEGRGNQPQHF; CDR3 DNA: TGCGCCAGCAGCCAAGAGGGCAGGGGGAATCAGCCCCAGCATTTT
J gene: TRBJ2-1; V gene: TRBV7-9; clone size: once; D gene: TRBD1; CDR3 protein: CASSHPRDRSLEAYNEQFF; CDR3 DNA: TGTGCCAGCAGCCACCCCAGGGACAGGAGTCTGGAGGCCTACAATGAGCAGTTCTTC
J gene: TRBJ1-1; V gene: TRBV10-3; clone size: many; D gene: .; CDR3 protein: CAISDLQGPNTEAFF; CDR3 DNA: TGTGCCATCAGTGACTTACAGGGACCGAACACTGAAGCTTTCTTT
J gene: TRBJ2-2; V gene: TRBV29-1; clone size: many; D gene: .; CDR3 protein: CSVDQDGATGELFF; CDR3 DNA: TGCAGCGTGGACCAGGACGGGGCCACCGGGGAGCTGTTTTTT
J gene: TRBJ2-7; V gene: TRBV9; clone size: few; D gene: .; CDR3 protein: CASSVRPGAYEQYF; CDR3 DNA: TGTGCCAGCAGCGTAAGGCCAGGGGCTTACGAGCAGTACTTC
J gene: TRBJ1-5; V gene: TRBV30; clone size: many; D gene: .; CDR3 protein: CAWSTDGQPQHF; CDR3 DNA: TGTGCCTGGAGTACCGACGGGCAGCCCCAGCATTTT
J gene: TRBJ1-1; V gene: TRBV5-1; clone size: .; D gene: .; CDR3 protein: CASSPSTGSTEAFF; CDR3 DNA: TGCGCCAGCAGCCCTAGCACGGGGTCCACTGAAGCTTTCTTT
J gene: TRBJ2-7; V gene: TRBV7-9; clone size: many; D gene: .; CDR3 protein: CASSPQGLAYEQYF; CDR3 DNA: TGTGCCAGCAGCCCTCAAGGGCTGGCCTACGAGCAGTACTTC
J gene: TRBJ2-1; V gene: TRBV28; clone size: many; D gene: TRBD2; CDR3 protein: CASCGWTSGRNHNEQFF; CDR3 DNA: TGTGCCAGCTGTGGATGGACTAGCGGGAGAAACCACAATGAGCAGTTCTTC
J gene: TRBJ2-7; V gene: TRBV19; clone size: .; D gene: .; CDR3 protein: CASSLQVTSYEQYF; CDR3 DNA: TGTGCCAGTAGCCTACAGGTAACCTCCTACGAGCAGTACTTC
J gene: TRBJ2-7; V gene: TRBV12-3/TRBV12-4; clone size: many; D gene: .; CDR3 protein: CASTPGHGAYEQYF; CDR3 DNA: TGTGCCAGCACCCCGGGACATGGTGCCTACGAGCAGTACTTC
J gene: TRBJ1-1; V gene: TRBV15; clone size: many; D gene: .; CDR3 protein: CATIRGGAGTEAFF; CDR3 DNA: TGTGCCACCATTCGGGGAGGGGCAGGCACTGAAGCTTTCTTT
J gene: TRBJ2-6; V gene: TRBV7-8; clone size: many; D gene: .; CDR3 protein: CASSLARAGVFSGANVLTF; CDR3 DNA: TGTGCCAGCAGCTTAGCGCGGGCAGGGGTCTTCTCTGGGGCCAACGTCCTGACTTTC
J gene: TRBJ2-1; V gene: TRBV11-2; clone size: .; D gene: .; CDR3 protein: CASSSTQPGPTYNEQFF; CDR3 DNA: TGTGCCAGCAGCTCAACCCAGCCCGGCCCGACCTACAATGAGCAGTTCTTC
J gene: TRBJ2-5; V gene: TRBV11-2; clone size: many; D gene: .; CDR3 protein: CASSLGQGRQETQYF; CDR3 DNA: TGTGCCAGCAGCTTAGGCCAGGGGAGGCAAGAGACCCAGTACTTC
J gene: TRBJ1-2; V gene: TRBV19; clone size: many; D gene: TRBD1; CDR3 protein: CASSIHGTGFGYTF; CDR3 DNA: TGTGCCAGTAGTATTCACGGGACAGGCTTTGGCTACACCTTC
J gene: TRBJ1-5; V gene: TRBV19; clone size: few; D gene: .; CDR3 protein: CASVPPGHYQPQHF; CDR3 DNA: TGTGCCAGTGTACCACCGGGCCATTATCAGCCCCAGCATTTT
J gene: TRBJ1-5; V gene: TRBV3-1; clone size: many; D gene: TRBD1; CDR3 protein: CASSGRGPNQPQHF; CDR3 DNA: TGTGCCAGCAGCGGGAGGGGGCCCAATCAGCCCCAGCATTTT
J gene: TRBJ2-1; V gene: TRBV20-1; clone size: many; D gene: TRBD2; CDR3 protein: CSARDRTSRTEQFF; CDR3 DNA: TGCAGTGCTAGAGACCGGACTAGTCGCACTGAGCAGTTCTTC
J gene: TRBJ2-1; V gene: TRBV12-3/TRBV12-4; clone size: many; D gene: .; CDR3 protein: CASSSRGRGTEYNEQFF; CDR3 DNA: TGTGCCAGCAGTTCAAGGGGTCGGGGGACCGAATACAATGAGCAGTTCTTC
J gene: TRBJ2-7; V gene: TRBV6-2/TRBV6-3; clone size: many; D gene: TRBD2; CDR3 protein: CASSPALLVLADTYEQYF; CDR3 DNA: TGTGCCAGCAGTCCCGCCCTTCTAGTTCTAGCGGATACCTACGAGCAGTACTTC
J gene: TRBJ2-5; V gene: TRBV18; clone size: many; D gene: TRBD2; CDR3 protein: CASSPGTSGSQAQYF; CDR3 DNA: TGTGCCAGCTCGCCTGGGACTAGCGGGAGTCAGGCCCAGTACTTC
J gene: TRBJ2-5; V gene: TRBV13; clone size: many; D gene: .; CDR3 protein: CASSSPALETQYF; CDR3 DNA: TGTGCCAGCAGCTCCCCGGCCTTGGAGACCCAGTACTTC
J gene: TRBJ2-1; V gene: TRBV7-6; clone size: few; D gene: TRBD2; CDR3 protein: CASSLGTSVHNEQFF; CDR3 DNA: TGTGCCAGCAGCTTAGGGACTAGCGTCCACAATGAGCAGTTCTTC